The 32 T cell receptor beta chains below were found in one sample sequenced in a study of cytomegalovirus exposure and HLA in healthy donors. In the PCR, 60 Vbeta and 13 Jbeta primers were used. Method: immunoSEQ multiplex PCR; TCRdb's copy keeps in-frame clones and lacks some. This table has 63,000 or so clones, over 75% appearing once. Sequencing input: PBMCs. The receptors come from a woman aged 25 to 39 in good health and CMV-seronegative.

V gene TRBV13 combines with J gene TRBJ2-5; 7 positions match TRBD1. V trimming: 2 bases; J trimming: 5 bases; junction bases outside the gene matches: 5. This CDR3 comprises 14 residues. In germline, CDR1 is PRHDT, CDR2 FYEKMQ (reference sequence). The CDR3 DNA follows: TGTGCCAGCAGCTTACTTCAACAGGGGGAGACCCAGTACTTC. Translated: CASSLLQQGETQYF.

The chain carries TRBV2 and TRBJ2-2, with 11 bases that match TRBD2. J lost 4 bases, V lost 6 bases, and 4 bases had no gene match. Germline CDR1 is SNHLY and CDR2 is FYNNEI. This CDR3 region has 15 residues. The chain's CDR3 is CASRPLAGVTGELFF. CDR3 DNA sequence: TGTGCCAGCAGGCCACTAGCGGGAGTCACCGGGGAGCTGTTTTTT.

This clone was seen once. This chain uses TRBV7-9 with TRBJ2-1; perhaps TRBD1 as D (6 bases). Germline V lookup: CDR1 SEHNR, CDR2 FQNEAQ (reference sequence). This CDR3 comprises 13 residues. V was pared by 5 bases and J by 8 bases, with 13 bases between. The DNA of the CDR3 is TGTGCCAGCAGCCCCCCAGGGGCTCATGAGCAGTTCTTC. Translated: CASSPPGAHEQFF.

The chain employs TRBV4-3 and TRBJ1-2; D uncertain. Trimming cost V 0 bases and J 7 bases, with 9 bases left between them. This CDR3 contains 13 residues. Looked up from germline, CDR1 is LGHNA and CDR2 is YSLEER. In nucleotides, the CDR3 is TGCGCCAGCAGCCAAGATCGGGGAGTTGGCTACACCTTC. Translating it yields CASSQDRGVGYTF.

The chain joins TRBV25-1 to TRBJ1-5, with 7 bases fitting TRBD1. The CDR3 covers 14 residues. Trimming removed 3 bases from V and 3 bases from J; junction bases left unmatched: 2. Germline CDR1 is MGHDK and CDR2 is SYGVNS. The CDR3 sequence: CASSETGPNQPQHF. CDR3 nucleotide sequence: TGTGCCAGCAGTGAGACAGGGCCCAATCAGCCCCAGCATTTT.

This chain joins TRBV6-6 and TRBJ1-4; tentatively, D is TRBD1 (5 bases). Trimming took 8 bases from V and 8 from J, leaving 18 bases between them. Germline lookup yields CDR1 MNHNY and CDR2 SVGAGI (reference sequence). The CDR3 is 14 residues long. Here the CDR3 reads CASRSSGRGEKLFF. CDR3 DNA sequence: TGTGCCAGCCGTTCCTCGGGGCGGGGAGAAAAACTGTTTTTT.

V gene TRBV4-1 combines with J gene TRBJ1-1; TRBD1 matches 9 bases. The CDR3 has 18 residues. V shed 4 bases, J shed 5 bases, and the junction held 17 bases outside the gene matches. Germline loops: CDR1 MGHRA, CDR2 YSYEKL. CDR3: CASSRSERVGDRVTEAFF. For the CDR3, the DNA is TGCGCCAGCAGCCGCTCGGAGAGGGTGGGGGACAGGGTTACTGAAGCTTTCTTT.

This chain connects TRBV28 to TRBJ1-2, with D possibly being TRBD1 (6 bases). The CDR3 length is 13 residues. V lost 3 bases and J lost 4, with 9 bases in between. Per the germline V gene, CDR1 is MDHEN and CDR2 is SYDVKM. The CDR3 nucleotides are TGTGCCAGCAGTTTTGGACAGCCCTATGGCTACACCTTC. This codes for CASSFGQPYGYTF.

This sequence joins TRBV25-1 and TRBJ1-5, with TRBD1 as a possible D gene (5 bases). Trimming left V 4 bases short and J 7 bases short, with 11 bases between. CDR1 is MGHDK and CDR2 is SYGVNS in the germline V gene. This CDR3 contains 13 residues. CDR3 residues: CASSAGKRQPQHF. In nucleotides, the CDR3 is TGTGCCAGCAGTGCAGGGAAGAGGCAGCCCCAGCATTTT. Looking up the rest from reference TRBV25-1 and TRBJ1-5 gives the full variable domain: EADIYQTPRYLVIGTGKKITLECSQTMGHDKMYWYQQDPGMELHLIHYSYGVNSTEKGDLSSESTVSRIRTEHFPLTLESARPSHTSQYLCASSAGKRQPQHFGDGTRLSIL.

This clone appeared a few times. The rearrangement links TRBV5-1 to TRBJ1-5; 8 bases agree with TRBD1. V lost 4 bases and J lost 9; bases outside the gene matches: 12. This CDR3 spans 15 amino acids. CDR1 and CDR2 (germline): SGHRS, YFSETQ. CDR3 sequence (DNA): TGCGCCAGCAGCCCGACAGGGGACCGTCGTTGGCCCCAGCATTTT. Protein product: CASSPTGDRRWPQHF.

The chain has TRBV7-9 and TRBJ1-2, with TRBD1 as a possible D gene (6 bases). Germline values: CDR1 SEHNR, CDR2 FQNEAQ (reference sequence). V lost 1 base, J lost 5 bases, and 11 bases lay in between. This CDR3 region has 14 residues. The CDR3 is CASSLDARGYGYTF. CDR3 nucleotides: TGTGCCAGCAGCTTAGATGCCAGGGGATATGGCTACACCTTC. Filled out from reference TRBV7-9 and TRBJ1-2, the complete variable domain reads DTGVSQNPRHKITKRGQNVTFRCDPISEHNRLYWYRQTLGQGPEFLTYFQNEAQLEKSRLLSDRFSAERPKGSFSTLEIQRTEQGDSAMYLCASSLDARGYGYTFGSGTRLTVV.

In nucleotides, the CDR3 is TGCAGCGTCTTGACAGCTCCGGGGAACACTGAAGCTTTCTTT. Translated, it gives CSVLTAPGNTEAFF. The V and J genes are TRBV29-1 and TRBJ1-1; TRBD1 might be the D (5 bases). Trimming left V 6 bases short and J 1 base short, with 15 bases between. This CDR3 region has 14 residues. Germline V CDR1 and CDR2: SQVTM, ANQGSEA.

With regard to this clone: Its ends do not fully match the called genes, so a read error is possible. The J gene is TRBJ2-5, the V gene TRBV7-7; TRBD1 matches 7 bases. Germline V gene lookup returns CDR1 SSHAT and CDR2 FNYEAQ (reference sequence). The CDR3 has 15 amino acids. The CDR3 loop reads CASSSSGGFQETQYF. The CDR3 nucleotides are TGTGCTAGCAGCTCGTCAGGGGGATTCCAAGAGACCCAGTACTTC.

The chain links TRBV7-2 to TRBJ1-6; D remains unclear. Germline CDR1 reads SGHTA; CDR2 reads FQGNSA. CDR3 length equals 14 residues. Trimming pared 1 base from V and 6 bases from J, leaving 7 bases between. DNA of the CDR3: TGTGCCAGCAGCTTAGGACTGCTTAATTCACCCCTCCACTTT. It translates to CASSLGLLNSPLHF.

The gene calls are TRBV6-6 and TRBJ1-1; 9 bases are shared with TRBD1. The CDR3 covers 13 residues. V lost 6 bases and J lost 5; bases outside the gene matches: 4. Germline V gene data show CDR1 as MNHNY and CDR2 as SVGAGI (reference sequence). The CDR3 reads CASSRQGGTEAFF. For the CDR3, the DNA is TGTGCCAGCAGCCGACAGGGGGGGACTGAAGCTTTCTTT.

This chain connects TRBV6-5 to TRBJ2-2; 11 bases are a match to TRBD2. The J segment lost 1 base and the V segment lost 5 bases, leaving 0 bases of the junction unmatched. The length of the CDR3 is 15 residues. Germline V lookup: CDR1 MNHEY, CDR2 SVGAGI. This CDR3 reads CASSGTSGNTGELFF. The CDR3 DNA is TGTGCCAGCAGTGGGACTAGCGGGAACACCGGGGAGCTGTTTTTT.

This chain joins TRBV29-1 and TRBJ1-2, with 9 bases matching TRBD1. Germline-derived CDR1 and CDR2 are SQVTM and ANQGSEA. The CDR3 sequence is 13 residues long. With V trimmed by 7 bases and J by 6 bases, 9 bases remained unmatched. The CDR3 nucleotides are TGCAGCGCGCCGGGACAGGGAATTCATGGCTACACCTTC. Protein sequence: CSAPGQGIHGYTF.

This clone was observed a few times. V gene TRBV4-3 combines with J gene TRBJ1-1; TRBD1 is a possible D gene (6 bases). The CDR3 length is 15 residues. Germline V lookup: CDR1 LGHNA, CDR2 YSLEER. V shed 0 bases and J shed 3 bases, with 11 bases lying between them. The CDR3 nucleotides read TGCGCCAGCAGCCAAGAAAGGGGGTTGTACACTGAAGCTTTCTTT. Its protein is CASSQERGLYTEAFF.

The V call is TRBV5-1, the J call TRBJ1-2; possible D gene TRBD1, 5 bases. Germline CDR1 is SGHRS and CDR2 is YFSETQ. Trimming took off 0 bases at V and 8 bases at J, with 20 bases between the two ends. This CDR3 has 16 residues. DNA for the CDR3: TGCGCCAGCAGCTTGGTACAGACTGTCCAGGGCTGGGGCTACACCTTC. It translates to CASSLVQTVQGWGYTF.

The genes are TRBV12-5 and TRBJ2-7, with D unclear. There are 11 residues in the CDR3. V was shortened by 1 base and J by 12 bases, with 10 bases between the two germline ends. Germline loops: CDR1 LGHNT, CDR2 FRNRAP. CDR3 DNA: TGTGCTAGTGGTTTGGGTAGACAATCGTACTTC. Its protein product is CASGLGRQSYF.

This clone occurred a few times. The sample holds other DNA sequences that translate to the same CDR3. V and J are TRBV30 and TRBJ2-7, with 10 bases matching TRBD2. CDR3 length: 11 amino acids. Germline CDR1 and CDR2: GTSNPN and SVGIG (reference sequence). V shed 3 bases, J shed 10 bases, and the junction held 3 bases outside the gene matches. The chain's CDR3 is CAWSGLAEQYF. DNA of the CDR3: TGTGCCTGGAGCGGACTAGCGGAACAGTACTTC.

The rearrangement joins TRBV19 to TRBJ1-1, with D possibly matching TRBD1 (5 bases). V lost 3 bases and J 11 bases, leaving 10 bases between the germline ends. The CDR3 contains 11 residues. Germline lookup yields CDR1 LNHDA and CDR2 SQIVND (reference sequence). This CDR3 reads CASSISGAAFF. The DNA of the CDR3 is TGTGCCAGTAGTATTTCTGGGGCCGCTTTCTTT.

V gene TRBV6-1 combines with J gene TRBJ2-7; 11 bases align to TRBD1. V was pared by 3 bases and J by 6 bases, with 7 bases of the junction left unmatched. CDR3 size: 15 residues. Germline CDR1 is MNHNS and CDR2 is SASEGT. CDR3 nucleotide sequence: TGTGCCAGCAGTGAGGGGACAGGGGGGGCTGCCGAGCAGTACTTC. Translation: CASSEGTGGAAEQYF.

V gene TRBV10-3 combines with J gene TRBJ2-5; the match to TRBD2 covers 7 bases. CDR1 is ENHRY and CDR2 is SYGVKD in the germline V gene. The CDR3 is 14 amino acids. The V gene end was trimmed by 8 bases and the J gene end by 5 bases; junction bases not matched to a gene: 11. The chain's CDR3 is CAISSGGRAETQYF. The CDR3 coding sequence is TGTGCCATCTCCTCGGGGGGAAGAGCGGAGACCCAGTACTTC.

This clone was counted a few times. This chain joins TRBV6-4 and TRBJ2-3; maybe TRBD1 (5 bases). V gave up 6 bases and J gave up 2 bases, with 9 bases separating them. CDR1 MRHNA and CDR2 SNTAGT come from the germline V gene. There are 13 residues in the CDR3. The CDR3 region is CASSLTATDTQYF. CDR3 nucleotide sequence: TGTGCCAGCAGCCTGACAGCCACAGATACGCAGTATTTT.

The V gene is TRBV7-2, the J gene TRBJ2-5, with D possibly matching TRBD2 (5 bases). In germline, CDR1 is SGHTA, CDR2 FQGNSA. The V end lost 2 bases, the J end lost 2 bases, and 9 bases lay between the germline ends. The CDR3 runs to 14 residues. For the CDR3, the DNA is TGTGCCAGCAGCTTATACGGGGAACAAGAGACCCAGTACTTC. Its protein is CASSLYGEQETQYF.

This clone was counted between two and nine times. The chain combines TRBV9 with TRBJ2-3; TRBD2 might be the D (6 bases). The CDR3 sequence is 16 residues long. The V end was cut by 0 bases, the J end by 3 bases, with 14 bases between. Germline V CDR1 and CDR2: SGDLS, YYNGEE. CDR3 nucleotide sequence: TGTGCCAGCAGCGTAGAGGGCTCCAGCGGGACAGATACGCAGTATTTT. This codes for CASSVEGSSGTDTQYF.

In this sample, this clone turned up once. The chain links TRBV15 to TRBJ1-1; D ambiguous. CDR3 length: 13 amino acids. Germline V gives CDR1 LNHNV, CDR2 YYDKDF (reference sequence). Trimming stripped 0 bases from V and 11 bases from J, with 13 bases between. This CDR3 is CATSREQTDRAFF. The CDR3 nucleotides read TGTGCCACCAGCAGAGAACAGACGGATCGGGCTTTCTTT.

The rearrangement links TRBV11-1 to TRBJ2-7; 8 positions match TRBD2. CDR3 length: 16 amino acids. V was clipped by 5 bases and J by 3 bases; unmatched bases: 12. CDR1 and CDR2 from the germline V gene are SGHAT and FQDESV (reference sequence). DNA of the CDR3: TGTGCCAGCAGCGCCTCATTCGGGGGGGTATTCTACGAGCAGTACTTC. This gives the protein CASSASFGGVFYEQYF.

This clone occurred once. V usage is TRBV21-1 and J usage is TRBJ1-6. TRBV21-1 is a recognized pseudogene. CDR3 length: 11 residues. The CDR3 protein is CASSNLPPLHF. In DNA form, the CDR3 reads TGTGCCAGCAGCAATCTCCCACCCCTCCACTTT.

The chain is built from TRBV6-1 and TRBJ2-3, with TRBD2 matching over 8 bases. Trimming took 6 bases from V and 0 from J; bases not matched to a gene: 5. Germline V gene lookup returns CDR1 MNHNS and CDR2 SASEGT. The length of the CDR3 is 15 residues. The CDR3 region has the DNA TGTGCCAGCAGAATTAGCGGGATCAGCACAGATACGCAGTATTTT. Encoded protein: CASRISGISTDTQYF.

This chain uses TRBV28 with TRBJ1-6, with D uncertain. The CDR3 is made up of 12 amino acids. Germline CDR1 and CDR2: MDHEN and SYDVKM. V was clipped by 7 bases and J by 7 bases, with 8 bases between them. CDR3 sequence (DNA): TGTGCCAGCACTGAGGGAAATTCACCCCTCCACTTT. Amino acid sequence: CASTEGNSPLHF.